Shown below are 13 T cell receptor beta chains from a single sample sequenced in a study of control samples from healthy donors and cancer patients. Assay used: immunoSEQ multiplex PCR; TCRdb lists only in-frame clones, some missing. The repertoire has roughly 130,000 clones, approximately 90% of them found once; the top ten carry roughly 8.6%. Sequenced input: blood. Receptors originate from a man younger than 35 in good health.

V and J are TRBV9 and TRBJ1-3; 9 nucleotides align to TRBD1. CDR1 SGDLS and CDR2 YYNGEE come from the germline V gene. The V gene end was trimmed by 3 bases and the J gene end by 2 bases; junction bases not matched to a gene: 6. The CDR3 is 16 residues long. Written as DNA, the CDR3 is TGTGCCAGCAGCGCCTGGGACAGGGTTACTGGAAACACCATATATTTT. It specifies CASSAWDRVTGNTIYF.

V gene TRBV18 combines with J gene TRBJ2-7, with 8 bases aligning to TRBD1. With V trimmed by 6 bases and J by 0 bases, 10 bases remained unmatched. Germline V lookup: CDR1 KGHSH, CDR2 LQKENI. This CDR3 has 16 amino acids. CDR3 amino acids: CASSRTGIVFSYEQYF. The CDR3 DNA sequence: TGTGCCAGCTCCCGGACAGGGATTGTTTTCTCCTACGAGCAGTACTTC.

About this clone itself: The identical CDR3 is also encoded by other nucleotide sequences in the sample. The rearrangement joins TRBV7-9 to TRBJ2-1; D remains unclear. Germline CDR1 reads SEHNR; CDR2 reads FQNEAQ (reference sequence). The CDR3 has 14 residues. Trimming left V 0 bases short and J 2 bases short, with 5 bases between. The DNA for the CDR3 is TGTGCCAGCAGCTTAGCTGGCACCTACAATGAGCAGTTCTTC. Its protein is CASSLAGTYNEQFF.

This chain joins TRBV6-5 and TRBJ1-2, with a weak D call TRBD1 (6 bases). The CDR3 runs 12 residues. Germline assignment: CDR1 MNHEY and CDR2 SVGAGI. Trimming cost V 6 bases and J 6 bases, with 11 bases left between them. The CDR3 DNA sequence: TGTGCCAGCAGAAACAGGGAGAATGGCTACACCTTC. Translation: CASRNRENGYTF.

This chain uses TRBV12-1 with TRBJ1-6; TRBD1, the table's D call, lacks a check against the DNA. TRBV12-1 is deemed a pseudogene. The CDR3 consists of 19 residues. The CDR3 loop reads CASSFARDSQSSYNSPLHF. CDR3 nucleotides: TGTGCCAGCAGCTTTGCGAGGGACAGCCAAAGCTCCTATAATTCACCCCTCCACTTT.

V is TRBV6-6 and J is TRBJ2-2; D unclear. V lost 4 bases and J lost 5, with 8 bases in between. CDR3 length: 13 residues. CDR1 is MNHNY and CDR2 is SVGAGI in the germline V gene (reference sequence). The CDR3 DNA reads as TGTGCCAGCAGTTCCCAGATTACCGGGGAGCTGTTTTTT. This codes for CASSSQITGELFF.

The chain has TRBV5-1 and TRBJ2-5; weak D call: TRBD2 (7 bases). CDR1 and CDR2 (germline): SGHRS, YFSETQ. The CDR3 contains 14 residues. Trimming pared 4 bases from V and 5 bases from J, leaving 15 bases between. The CDR3 nucleotides read TGCGCCAGCAGCGGTGGGGGGGCTTTGGAGACCCAGTACTTC. Amino acids: CASSGGGALETQYF. Using reference TRBV5-1 and TRBJ2-5 for the parts outside the CDR3, the full variable domain is KAGVTQTPRYLIKTRGQQVTLSCSPISGHRSVSWYQQTPGQGLQFLFEYFSETQRNKGNFPGRFSGRQFSNSRSEMNVSTLELGDSALYLCASSGGGALETQYFGPGTRLLVL.

V usage is TRBV7-9 and J usage is TRBJ2-3; TRBD2 agrees at 8 bases. CDR3 length equals 16 residues. V gave up 2 bases and J gave up 1 base; unmatched junction bases: 5. The V gene's germline CDR1 is SEHNR and CDR2 FQNEAQ (reference sequence). The CDR3 loop is CASSLFVSGGTDTQYF. CDR3 in DNA: TGTGCCAGCAGCTTATTCGTTAGCGGGGGCACAGATACGCAGTATTTT.

The rearrangement uses TRBV5-6 and TRBJ1-1; TRBD1 might be the D (5 bases). This CDR3 comprises 15 residues. Germline V CDR1 and CDR2: SGHDT, YYEEEE. Trimming removed 0 bases from V and 0 bases from J, with 9 bases in between. CDR3 in amino acids: CASSLERGLNTEAFF. Written as DNA, the CDR3 is TGTGCCAGCAGCTTGGAGCGGGGGTTGAACACTGAAGCTTTCTTT.

This clone was detected once. The genes are TRBV30 and TRBJ1-2; TRBD1 might be the D (6 bases). Germline CDR1 and CDR2: GTSNPN and SVGIG (reference sequence). V was cut by 0 bases and J by 7 bases, with 15 bases left in between. This CDR3 is 14 amino acids long. As DNA, the CDR3 is TGTGCCTGGAGTGTGGGGGCAACCCCCACTGGCTACACCTTC. It encodes CAWSVGATPTGYTF.

In DNA, the CDR3 is TGTGCCAGCAGCTTAGCGCTAGGGCTACAGAACACTGAAGCTTTCTTT. This encodes CASSLALGLQNTEAFF. The chain joins TRBV11-1 to TRBJ1-1; D gene unclear. Trimming left V 0 bases short and J 1 base short, with 12 bases between. Germline V gene data show CDR1 as SGHAT and CDR2 as FQDESV (reference sequence). This CDR3 contains 16 residues.

The count of this clone is one. The chain employs TRBV6-5 and TRBJ2-7; D unclear. CDR1 is MNHEY and CDR2 is SVGAGI in the germline V gene. This CDR3 is 12 amino acids long. V was clipped by 7 bases and J by 6 bases, with 13 bases between them. CDR3 in DNA: TGTGCCAGCAAGGACCCCCTTTCCGAGCAGTACTTC. Its protein product is CASKDPLSEQYF.

This chain connects TRBV9 to TRBJ1-3; D remains ambiguous. This CDR3 is built from 11 residues. V was cut by 5 bases and J by 2 bases, with 2 bases left in between. CDR1 and CDR2 from the germline V gene are SGDLS and YYNGEE. The CDR3 DNA is TGTGCCAGCAGAGCTGGAAACACCATATATTTT. Residues: CASRAGNTIYF.